This record looks at one T cell receptor beta chain sequence and its context. Its antigen is not identified. The CDR3 length is 12 residues. The germline CDR1 and CDR2 sequences are LNHDA and SQIVND (reference sequence). V gave up 11 bases and J gave up 4 bases, with 11 bases separating them. This specimen belongs to a study of cytomegalovirus exposure and HLA in healthy donors. General observations from the study: When the data were analyzed later, several of the most significant clusters appeared to be linked to common viral pathogens. In a later analysis, V- and J-gene trimming of beta chains associated with a DCLRE1C missense variant, replicated independently. Indistinguishability led to the exclusion of some V segments, TRBV6-2 and TRBV6-3 included.

PCR was performed using 60 Vbeta and 13 Jbeta primers. Here immunoSEQ multiplex PCR was the method, and the copy in TCRdb shows in-frame clones only, minus some. The repertoire consists of approximately 210,000 clones, with around 76% occurring once and the leading ten covering roughly 5.5%. The chain combines TRBV19 with TRBJ2-2; tentatively, D is TRBD2 (5 bases). This TCR came from a man aged 35 to 55 in good health and CMV-seropositive. The sequenced material came from PBMCs. In DNA, the CDR3 is TGTGCCGGACGCCGGGGCACCGGGGAGCTGTTTTTT. Protein: CAGRRGTGELFF. Combining the CDR3 with reference TRBV19 and TRBJ2-2 gives the whole variable domain DGGITQSPKYLFRKEGQNVTLSCEQNLNHDAMYWYRQDPGQGLRLIYYSQIVNDFQKGDIAEGYSVSREKKESFPLTVTSAQKNPTAFYLCAGRRGTGELFFGEGSRLTVL.